This T cell receptor beta chain was captured by sequencing in a study of cytomegalovirus exposure and HLA in healthy donors. Here immunoSEQ multiplex PCR was the method, and the copy in TCRdb shows in-frame clones only, minus some. The repertoire holds 85,000 to 90,000 clones, 95% to 97% seen once, with about 0.8% in the top ten. The ends were cut back, 3 bases at V and 1 base at J, with 19 bases in the middle. CDR3 length equals 17 residues. CDR1 is SGDLS, CDR2 YYNGEE, per germline. The chain couples TRBV9 to TRBJ2-5, with D possibly matching TRBD1 (6 bases). The TCR sequence derives from a man aged 18 to 29 in good health and CMV-seronegative. Sequencing was performed on PBMCs. The CDR3 sequence is CASSGLGLGQRQETQYF. The CDR3 DNA is TGTGCCAGCAGCGGACTTGGTTTAGGACAGCGCCAAGAGACCCAGTACTTC.